This TCR beta chain was sequenced for a study of regulatory T cells in long-lasting Graves disease. Stated time point: newly diagnosed GD, antithyroid drugs for less than 3 months. Extracted PBMC RNA gave rise to the TCR library. Arm-PCR of CDR3 regions with iRepertoire HTBI primers generated TCR beta libraries. TCRdb re-called the multiplex PCR reads with MiXCR, one entry per CDR3 protein. In the table there are some 250,000 distinct CDR3 sequences, around 18% of which are singletons. This clonotype was seen at least ten times. V lost 4 bases, J lost 4 bases, and 8 bases stayed unmatched. CDR1 is SGHRS and CDR2 is YFSETQ in the germline V gene. CDR3 length: 15 amino acids. These records were also assigned to another study, of T cells in Graves' hyperthyroidism and ophthalmopathy.

The clonotype comes from a woman in her twenties or thirties with Graves disease. Sequenced material: peripheral blood mononuclear cells (PBMCs), taken at new diagnosis, from a patient treated with antithyroid drugs. The chain employs TRBV5-1 and TRBJ1-2, with 9 bases identical to TRBD1. The DNA of the CDR3 is TGCGCCAGCAGCACCCGACAGGGGGTAGGCTATGGCTACACCTTC. Its protein is CASSTRQGVGYGYTF.